A selection of T cell receptor beta chains follows, all from one sample in a study of shared clonotypes between healthy human individuals. Clones were read by immunoSEQ multiplex PCR, and TCRdb kept only the in-frame ones, dropping some. The sample shows hundreds of thousands of clones, roughly 98% of them seen only once. What was sequenced was naive CD8+ T cells sorted from blood. Receptor source: a man under 40 in good health. Both conserved end residues are part of each CDR3. The D gene is left open where the match is weak.

j_call	d_call	v_call	cdr3_nt	cdr3_aa
TRBJ2-7	-	TRBV9	TGTGCCAGCAGCGTAGAAGCCGGGCCCTACGAGCAGTACTTC	CASSVEAGPYEQYF
TRBJ2-2	-	TRBV6-6	TGTGCCAGCAGCCCACTAGCAAAGGGGACCGGGGAGCTGTTTTTT	CASSPLAKGTGELFF
TRBJ1-1	-	TRBV4-1	TGCGCCAGCAGCCAAGAGTACCACCGCGGGGGGGTCACTGAAGCTTTCTTT	CASSQEYHRGGVTEAFF
TRBJ2-1	-	TRBV7-9	TGTGCCAGCAGCGGGGGACTCGACAATGAGCAGTTCTTC	CASSGGLDNEQFF
TRBJ1-2	-	TRBV27	TGTGCCAGCAGTCCAGACCTCTATGGCTACACCTTC	CASSPDLYGYTF
TRBJ2-3	-	TRBV9	TGTGCCAGCAGCCCGGGCACCGTAAACACAGATACGCAGTATTTT	CASSPGTVNTDTQYF
TRBJ2-2	-	TRBV7-9	TGTGCCAGCAGCTCTCCCGAGACCTGGGAGCTGTTTTTT	CASSSPETWELFF
TRBJ1-2	-	TRBV5-1	TGCGCCAGCAGCATCCGTTTCCCCGGAGCTAACTATGGCTACACCTTC	CASSIRFPGANYGYTF
TRBJ2-3	TRBD2	TRBV28	TGTGCCAGCAGTTCCGGGACTAGCATTAGAGATACGCAGTATTTT	CASSSGTSIRDTQYF
TRBJ2-7	TRBD2	TRBV2	TGTGCCACCACCGGGACTAGCGGTACCTACGAGCAGTACTTC	CATTGTSGTYEQYF
TRBJ1-5	TRBD1	TRBV27	TGTGCCAGCAACCTGAACAGGGGGAGCAATCAGCCCCAGCATTTT	CASNLNRGSNQPQHF
TRBJ2-2	-	TRBV9	TGTGCCAGCAGCGCAAATGCCCCCCACACCGGGGAGCTGTTTTTT	CASSANAPHTGELFF
TRBJ2-5	-	TRBV5-4	TGTGCCAGCAGCTTAGCCCCTACGGACCAAGAGACCCAGTACTTC	CASSLAPTDQETQYF
TRBJ2-7	-	TRBV7-2	TGTGCCGGGAGGAGGCTCTCAGAGTACGAGCAGTACTTC	CAGRRLSEYEQYF
TRBJ1-5	-	TRBV27	TGTGCCAGCAGCCCGACAGTCTATAGCAATCAGCCCCAGCATTTT	CASSPTVYSNQPQHF
TRBJ2-7	-	TRBV28	TGTGCCAGCAGTTTCAATTACGAGCAGTACTTC	CASSFNYEQYF
TRBJ2-3	-	TRBV13	TGTGCCAGCAGCTTAGGGTTTGTCGGCACAGATACGCAGTATTTT	CASSLGFVGTDTQYF